These 10 T cell receptor beta chains share one sample of origin, sequenced in a study of cytomegalovirus exposure and HLA in healthy donors. PCR was performed using 60 Vbeta and 13 Jbeta primers. Using immunoSEQ multiplex PCR, the repertoire was profiled, and TCRdb retains in-frame clones only, with some absent. The sample includes 170,000 or so clones, roughly 87% of them seen just once. The sequenced sample consisted of PBMCs. The source of these receptors is a man aged 45-65 years in good health and CMV-seronegative.

The chain employs TRBV28 and TRBJ2-7; D possibly corresponds to TRBD2 (5 bases). The CDR3 spans 13 residues. The V and J ends lost 7 bases and 1 base respectively, with 11 bases between them. Germline V gives CDR1 MDHEN, CDR2 SYDVKM. CDR3 protein: CASTAGSSYEQYF. For the CDR3, the DNA is TGTGCCAGCACGGCTGGGAGTTCCTACGAGCAGTACTTC.

This clone showed up just a few times. V usage is TRBV4-3 and J usage is TRBJ1-3; D possibly corresponds to TRBD1 (6 bases). Trimming shortened V by 2 bases and J by 4 bases, and 9 bases separated the two germline ends. The V gene's germline CDR1 is LGHNA and CDR2 YSLEER. This CDR3 comprises 14 residues. The CDR3 sequence is CASSQTGSGNTIYF. DNA for the CDR3: TGCGCCAGCAGCCAAACAGGGTCCGGAAACACCATATATTTT.

The chain has TRBV6-5 and TRBJ2-1; no reliable D call. V was pared by 6 bases and J by 4 bases, with 4 bases between. The CDR3 covers 11 residues. Germline CDR1 is MNHEY and CDR2 is SVGAGI. CDR3 coding DNA: TGTGCCAGCAGCAGATACAATGAGCAGTTCTTC. This gives the protein CASSRYNEQFF.

This chain links TRBV4-3 with TRBJ2-3; 9 bases map to TRBD2. V trimming: 1 base; J trimming: 2 bases; junction bases outside the gene matches: 7. The CDR3 contains 17 residues. CDR1 LGHNA and CDR2 YSLEER come from the germline V gene. CDR3 residues: CASSQGSRGGFTDTQYF. For the CDR3, the DNA is TGCGCCAGCAGCCAAGGGTCGCGGGGGGGATTCACAGATACGCAGTATTTT.

The chain is built from TRBV9 and TRBJ1-1; D is unresolved. The CDR3 is 15 residues long. The V gene's germline CDR1 is SGDLS and CDR2 YYNGEE. V was trimmed by 3 bases and J by 1 base, leaving 13 bases between them. The CDR3 loop reads CASSASPDKNTEAFF. The DNA of the CDR3 is TGTGCCAGCAGCGCCTCCCCCGACAAGAACACTGAAGCTTTCTTT.

This clone was seen a single time. The V call is TRBV28, the J call TRBJ2-1; a possible D gene is TRBD2 (6 bases). The CDR3 length is 14 residues. Trimming removed 5 bases at V and 3 bases at J, with 11 bases between. Germline CDR1 reads MDHEN; CDR2 reads SYDVKM. CDR3: CASSRRVVYNEQFF. The DNA of the CDR3 is TGTGCCAGCAGTCGGAGGGTTGTCTACAATGAGCAGTTCTTC. The whole variable domain, filled in from reference TRBV28 and TRBJ2-1, reads DVKVTQSSRYLVKRTGEKVFLECVQDMDHENMFWYRQDPGLGLRLIYFSYDVKMKEKGDIPEGYSVSREKKERFSLILESASTNQTSMYLCASSRRVVYNEQFFGPGTRLTVL.

The chain links TRBV6-1 to TRBJ2-2; 8 nucleotides align to TRBD1. The CDR3 loop spans 15 amino acids. Germline lookup yields CDR1 MNHNS and CDR2 SASEGT. J gave up 5 bases and V 5 bases, and 7 bases lay outside the gene matches. For the CDR3, the DNA is TGTGCCAGCAGTCCACGACAGGGGTATACCGGGGAGCTGTTTTTT. This encodes CASSPRQGYTGELFF.

Note on this clone: The germline gene is not matched at one end of the junction; a read error may be the cause. The chain uses TRBV7-9 and TRBJ2-1, with 13 bases identical to TRBD2. The germline CDR1 and CDR2 sequences are SEHNR and FQNEAQ (reference sequence). The CDR3 spans 17 residues. The CDR3 sequence: CSSSWAGTSGKNHEQFF. The CDR3 DNA reads as TGTTCCAGCAGCTGGGCCGGGACTAGCGGGAAGAATCATGAGCAGTTCTTC.

This clone has a handful of counts. This sequence joins TRBV2 and TRBJ2-7, with 10 nucleotides matching TRBD2. The CDR3 sequence is 14 residues long. Germline CDR1 and CDR2: SNHLY and FYNNEI. Germline trimming cut 4 bases from V and 7 bases from J; bases unmatched to any gene: 7. CDR3 bases: TGTGCCAGCAGTGGGGCCAGCGGGGGGGTTGAGCAGTACTTC. It specifies CASSGASGGVEQYF.

The table lists this clone with a count of one. At one of its ends the junction is not consistent with the germline gene, which may arise from a read error. The chain carries TRBV7-9 and TRBJ1-2, with 8 bases aligning to TRBD1. CDR3 length: 17 residues. CDR1 and CDR2 (germline): SEHNR, FQNEAQ (reference sequence). The CDR3 DNA is TGTTCCAGCAGCTTCCCGACAGGGGTCAGGGCAAACTATGGCTACACCTTC. Translation: CSSSFPTGVRANYGYTF.